Following are 23 T cell receptor beta chains from one sample sequenced in a study of blood T cell repertoires in COVID-19. The data were produced by immunoSEQ multiplex PCR, yet TCRdb's version contains in-frame clones alone and is incomplete. The sample lists 100,000 to 150,000 clones, approximately 88% occurring once. The specimen sequenced was peripheral blood. These receptors were taken from a man aged 55 to 69 with acute or convalescent COVID-19.

The V call is TRBV5-4, the J call TRBJ2-1; 12 bases are shared with TRBD2. Germline CDR1 and CDR2: SGHNT and YYREEE (reference sequence). The CDR3 length is 15 residues. V lost 3 bases and J lost 9; bases outside the gene matches: 7. CDR3 nucleotides: TGTGCCAGCAGCTCCGGACTAGCGGGATCCGGTGAGCAGTTCTTC. Residues: CASSSGLAGSGEQFF. The whole variable domain, filled in from reference TRBV5-4 and TRBJ2-1, reads ETGVTQSPTHLIKTRGQQVTLRCSSQSGHNTVSWYQQALGQGPQFIFQYYREEENGRGNFPPRFSGLQFPNYSSELNVNALELDDSALYLCASSSGLAGSGEQFFGPGTRLTVL.

The V call is TRBV29-1, the J call TRBJ2-7; TRBD2 aligns across 9 bases. Germline lookup yields CDR1 SQVTM and CDR2 ANQGSEA. This CDR3 has 13 residues. The ends lost 4 bases at V and 7 bases at J; junction bases unmatched: 8. The CDR3 nucleotides are TGCAGCGTTGCGCCTAGCGGGGTGGGGGAGCAGTACTTC. Amino acid sequence: CSVAPSGVGEQYF.

The chain couples TRBV7-9 to TRBJ2-1, with TRBD2 identical over 9 bases. The CDR3 contains 17 residues. With V trimmed by 1 base and J by 7 bases, 11 bases remained unmatched. The germline gives CDR1 SEHNR, CDR2 FQNEAQ (reference sequence). The CDR3 DNA reads TGTGCCAGCAGCTTAGAAATGTTTGCGGGAGGGCGTAATGAGCAGTTCTTC. This encodes CASSLEMFAGGRNEQFF.

J is TRBJ2-7 and V is TRBV6-5; 10 bases agree with TRBD1. The CDR3 has 14 amino acids. CDR1 and CDR2 from the germline V gene are MNHEY and SVGAGI. Unmatched junction bases numbered 6, after V lost 5 bases and J lost 5 bases. This CDR3 reads CASSQRDRGDEQYF. The CDR3 coding sequence is TGTGCCAGCAGTCAACGGGACAGGGGCGACGAGCAGTACTTC.

This clone was counted a single time. The V and J genes are TRBV6-5 and TRBJ2-1; D gene ambiguous. The germline V gene encodes CDR1 MNHEY and CDR2 SVGAGI. V was clipped by 2 bases and J by 5 bases, with 10 bases between them. CDR3 length: 14 residues. The CDR3 region has the DNA TGTGCCAGCAGTTACCGAGGCGGAGACAATGAGCAGTTCTTC. This translates into CASSYRGGDNEQFF.

This chain joins TRBV11-3 and TRBJ2-7, with D possibly TRBD1 on 5 matching bases. The CDR3 spans 13 residues. Between the trimmed V and J ends, which lost 5 bases and 5 bases, there was a span of 13 bases. Per germline, CDR1 SGHNT and CDR2 YENEEA. The chain's CDR3 is CASSPRVGHEQYF. The CDR3 DNA follows: TGTGCCAGCAGCCCCAGGGTTGGCCACGAGCAGTACTTC. The full variable domain, its missing parts supplied by reference TRBV11-3 and TRBJ2-7, is EAGVVQSPRYKIIEKKQPVAFWCNPISGHNTLYWYLQNLGQGPELLIRYENEEAVDDSQLPKDRFSAERLKGVDSTLKIQPAELGDSAVYLCASSPRVGHEQYFGPGTRLTVT.

The chain links TRBV5-1 to TRBJ2-3, with no clear D. Germline CDR1 SGHRS, CDR2 YFSETQ. The CDR3 is 16 amino acids. The V end lost 0 bases, the J end lost 3 bases, and 14 bases lay between the germline ends. The CDR3 DNA reads TGCGCCAGCAGCTTGGAGGTGCTAGGTCCGACAGATACGCAGTATTTT. Protein: CASSLEVLGPTDTQYF.

The CDR3 DNA sequence: TGTGCCAGCAGTCTAGCCGGAAAACACTACGAGCAGTACTTC. This codes for CASSLAGKHYEQYF. The chain carries TRBV27 and TRBJ2-7; possible D gene TRBD2, 5 bases. This CDR3 has 14 amino acids. V was pared by 5 bases and J by 3 bases, with 14 bases between. CDR1 is MNHEY, CDR2 SMNVEV, per germline (reference sequence).

J is TRBJ2-3 and V is TRBV5-1, with a tentative D call TRBD2 (5 bases). This CDR3 has 14 amino acids. Germline CDR1 and CDR2: SGHRS and YFSETQ. Between the trimmed V and J ends, which lost 1 base and 5 bases, there was a span of 11 bases. Here the CDR3 reads CASSLWTSQDTQYF. In DNA form, the CDR3 reads TGCGCCAGCAGCTTGTGGACTTCGCAAGATACGCAGTATTTT.

For this clone: This sample also contains other DNA sequences that code for the same CDR3. The genes are TRBV19 and TRBJ2-3; 8 nucleotides line up with TRBD2. The CDR3 length is 15 residues. J was trimmed by 3 bases and V by 2 bases; bases with no gene match: 4. The germline V gene encodes CDR1 LNHDA and CDR2 SQIVND (reference sequence). The CDR3 loop is CASSITGGGTDTQYF. The CDR3 DNA follows: TGTGCCAGTAGTATAACCGGGGGGGGGACAGATACGCAGTATTTT. Looking up the rest from reference TRBV19 and TRBJ2-3 gives the full variable domain: DGGITQSPKYLFRKEGQNVTLSCEQNLNHDAMYWYRQDPGQGLRLIYYSQIVNDFQKGDIAEGYSVSREKKESFPLTVTSAQKNPTAFYLCASSITGGGTDTQYFGPGTRLTVL.

This chain connects TRBV18 to TRBJ1-2; no clear D. CDR1 KGHSH and CDR2 LQKENI come from the germline V gene. V was trimmed by 6 bases and J by 0 bases, leaving 17 bases between them. The CDR3 has 16 amino acids. The CDR3 here is CASSPGGGNPNYGYTF. The CDR3 DNA reads TGTGCCAGCTCCCCGGGTGGAGGGAACCCTAACTATGGCTACACCTTC.

The table lists this clone with a count of one. This rearrangement joins TRBV7-3 to TRBJ2-1; TRBD1 agrees at 9 bases. This CDR3 is 15 amino acids long. V lost 5 bases to trimming and J lost 3 bases; unmatched junction nucleotides: 5. CDR1 and CDR2 from the germline V gene are SGHTA and FQGTGA. CDR3 bases: TGTGCCAGCAGCGTACAGGGGGCTGACTACAATGAGCAGTTCTTC. Translated, it gives CASSVQGADYNEQFF. Looking up the rest from reference TRBV7-3 and TRBJ2-1 gives the full variable domain: GAGVSQTPSNKVTEKGKYVELRCDPISGHTALYWYRQSLGQGPEFLIYFQGTGAADDSGLPNDRFFAVRPEGSVSTLKIQRTERGDSAVYLCASSVQGADYNEQFFGPGTRLTVL.

The rearrangement links TRBV24-1 to TRBJ2-3, with 7 bases that match TRBD1. Germline V CDR1 and CDR2: KGHDR, SFDVKD. Trimming cost V 4 bases and J 6 bases; bases outside gene matches: 9. CDR3 length: 15 amino acids. The CDR3 DNA sequence: TGTGCCACCAGTGAAGGGGGCAGTGGACTGGATACGCAGTATTTT. Amino acid sequence: CATSEGGSGLDTQYF.

This clone was observed once. The V and J genes are TRBV28 and TRBJ1-1; the match to TRBD1 covers 7 bases. There are 15 residues in the CDR3. The junction had 6 bases not matched to a gene; V was cut back by 5 bases and J by 0 bases. Germline CDR1 and CDR2: MDHEN and SYDVKM. The CDR3 here is CASSIYTGVNTEAFF. CDR3 nucleotide sequence: TGTGCCAGCAGTATCTATACAGGGGTGAACACTGAAGCTTTCTTT.

V usage is TRBV29-1 and J usage is TRBJ2-3; no definite D call. The CDR3 contains 12 residues. The germline CDR1 and CDR2 sequences are SQVTM and ANQGSEA. The V end lost 4 bases, the J end lost 2 bases, and 7 bases lay between the germline ends. In DNA, the CDR3 is TGCAGCGTTGTACAGCTCACAGATACGCAGTATTTT. It specifies CSVVQLTDTQYF.

In this sample, this clone turned up once. The chain couples TRBV5-6 to TRBJ2-4, with TRBD2 as a possible D gene (7 bases). The germline CDR1 and CDR2 sequences are SGHDT and YYEEEE. The CDR3 covers 14 residues. V shed 2 bases and J shed 5 bases, with 11 bases lying between them. CDR3 protein: CASSLRGAENIQYF. As DNA, the CDR3 is TGTGCCAGCAGCTTACGGGGGGCCGAAAACATTCAGTACTTC.

This clone was recorded only once. The chain is built from TRBV2 and TRBJ2-5; 12 nucleotides match TRBD1. Per germline, CDR1 SNHLY and CDR2 FYNNEI. The CDR3 extends over 14 amino acids. The J segment lost 5 bases and the V segment lost 6 bases, leaving 4 bases of the junction unmatched. CDR3 loop: CASSGTGGSETQYF. The CDR3 DNA sequence: TGTGCCAGCAGCGGGACAGGGGGCTCGGAGACCCAGTACTTC.

The chain carries TRBV4-2 and TRBJ1-1, with a weak D call TRBD1 (5 bases). The CDR3 runs 16 residues. CDR1 is LGHNA and CDR2 is YNFKEQ in the germline V gene. V was shortened by 2 bases and J by 1 base, with 14 bases between the two germline ends. For the CDR3, the DNA is TGTGCCAGCAGCCAAAGTAGTGCCGACAGGAACACTGAAGCTTTCTTT. Amino acids: CASSQSSADRNTEAFF.

The chain combines TRBV18 with TRBJ2-5, with TRBD2 matching 14 bases. The CDR3 spans 15 residues. After removal of 5 bases from V and 7 bases from J, the junction contained 6 bases not matched to a gene. Germline V gene lookup returns CDR1 KGHSH and CDR2 LQKENI. The CDR3 DNA reads TGTGCCAGCTCAGCGACTAGCGGGGGGGCCCGGACCCAGTACTTC. Amino acids: CASSATSGGARTQYF.

The rearrangement links TRBV19 to TRBJ1-5; unclear D gene. CDR1 LNHDA and CDR2 SQIVND come from the germline V gene (reference sequence). V lost 7 bases and J lost 7, with 26 bases in between. The CDR3 is 17 amino acids. CDR3 loop: CASILSSELLTRQPQHF. CDR3 bases: TGTGCCAGTATCCTCTCTAGCGAGTTACTCACTCGGCAGCCCCAGCATTTT.

The chain combines TRBV10-3 with TRBJ2-1; 13 bases are shared with TRBD2. V was clipped by 6 bases and J by 7 bases; unmatched bases: 6. There are 15 residues in the CDR3. Per germline, CDR1 ENHRY and CDR2 SYGVKD. CDR3 sequence reads: CAIRLAGGPHNEQFF. In DNA, the CDR3 is TGTGCCATCAGACTAGCGGGAGGGCCTCATAATGAGCAGTTCTTC.

A few counts support this clone. V usage is TRBV19 and J usage is TRBJ1-2; the D gene is possibly TRBD1 (5 bases). V was shortened by 5 bases and J by 8 bases, with 18 bases between the two germline ends. This CDR3 region has 14 residues. From germline, CDR1 is LNHDA and CDR2 SQIVND (reference sequence). CDR3 in DNA: TGTGCCAGTAGTCCTTCCGGAGGGGCTCGGGGCTACACCTTC. Protein: CASSPSGGARGYTF. Complete variable domain (other parts from reference TRBV19 and TRBJ1-2): DGGITQSPKYLFRKEGQNVTLSCEQNLNHDAMYWYRQDPGQGLRLIYYSQIVNDFQKGDIAEGYSVSREKKESFPLTVTSAQKNPTAFYLCASSPSGGARGYTFGSGTRLTVV.

V and J are TRBV7-3 and TRBJ2-2; D remains unclear. The germline CDR1 and CDR2 sequences are SGHTA and FQGTGA. The CDR3 runs 12 residues. V dropped 2 bases and J dropped 7 bases, with 5 bases sitting between them. The CDR3 DNA sequence: TGTGCCAGCAGCTTAGAGGTCGGGGAGCTGTTTTTT. It codes for CASSLEVGELFF.